This T cell receptor (delta chain) is drawn from a study of gamma-delta chains in newborns, infants, children. TCRdb re-analyzed the reads via CATT. Counted here are 4,800 or so delta-chain clones, more than 30% occurring once; the ten biggest clones make up roughly 14%. This TCR came from a child who received the measles vaccine. The source material was blood.

The CDR3, as DNA: TGTGCTCTTGGGGAACGGATCCCCTTCCTACGTACTGGGGGATACGATAAACTCATCTTT. It codes for CALGERIPFLRTGGYDKLIF. The gene calls are TRDV1 and TRDJ1, with 11 bases identical to TRDD3. Germline lookup yields CDR1 TSWWSYY and CDR2 QGS. Trimming cost V 1 base and J 4 bases; bases outside gene matches: 17. CDR3 length: 20 amino acids.